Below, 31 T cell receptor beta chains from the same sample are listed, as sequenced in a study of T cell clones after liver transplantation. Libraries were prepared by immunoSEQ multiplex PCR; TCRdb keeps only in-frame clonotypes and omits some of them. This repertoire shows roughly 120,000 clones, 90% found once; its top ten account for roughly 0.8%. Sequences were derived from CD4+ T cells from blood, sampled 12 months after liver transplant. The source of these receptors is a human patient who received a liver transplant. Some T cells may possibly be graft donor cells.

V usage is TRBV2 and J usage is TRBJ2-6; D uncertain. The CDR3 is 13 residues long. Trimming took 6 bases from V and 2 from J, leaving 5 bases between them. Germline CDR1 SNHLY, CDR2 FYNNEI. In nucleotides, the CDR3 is TGTGCCAGCAGCGGCCCTGGGGCCAACGTCCTGACTTTC. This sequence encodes CASSGPGANVLTF.

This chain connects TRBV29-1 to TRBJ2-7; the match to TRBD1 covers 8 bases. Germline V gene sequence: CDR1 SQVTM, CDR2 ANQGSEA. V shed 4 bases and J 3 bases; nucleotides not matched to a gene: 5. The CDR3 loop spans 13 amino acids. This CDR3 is CSVGDRRYYEQYF. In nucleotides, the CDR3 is TGCAGCGTTGGGGACAGGAGGTACTACGAGCAGTACTTC.

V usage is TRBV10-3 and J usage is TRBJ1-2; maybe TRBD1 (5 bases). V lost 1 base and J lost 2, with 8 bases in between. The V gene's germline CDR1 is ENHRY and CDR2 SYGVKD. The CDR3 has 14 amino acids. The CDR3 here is CAISELGQNYGYTF. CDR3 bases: TGTGCCATCAGTGAGTTGGGGCAGAACTATGGCTACACCTTC.

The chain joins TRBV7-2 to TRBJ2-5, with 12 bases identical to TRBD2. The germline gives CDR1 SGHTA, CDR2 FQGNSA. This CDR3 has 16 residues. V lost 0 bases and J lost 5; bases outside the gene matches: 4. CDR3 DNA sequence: TGTGCCAGCAGCTTAGCACGTCTAGCGGGAGGGGAGACCCAGTACTTC. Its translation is CASSLARLAGGETQYF.

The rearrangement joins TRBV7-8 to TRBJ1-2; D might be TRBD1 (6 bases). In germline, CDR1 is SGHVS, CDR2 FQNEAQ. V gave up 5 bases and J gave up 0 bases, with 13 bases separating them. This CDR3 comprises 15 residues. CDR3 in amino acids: CASSNRQEANYGYTF. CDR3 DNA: TGTGCCAGCAGCAACCGACAGGAAGCTAACTATGGCTACACCTTC.

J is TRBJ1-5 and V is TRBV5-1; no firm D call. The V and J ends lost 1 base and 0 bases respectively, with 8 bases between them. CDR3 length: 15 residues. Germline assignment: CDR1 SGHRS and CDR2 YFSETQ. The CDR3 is CASSLFSGSNQPQHF. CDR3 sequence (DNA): TGCGCCAGCAGCTTGTTCTCAGGTAGCAATCAGCCCCAGCATTTT.

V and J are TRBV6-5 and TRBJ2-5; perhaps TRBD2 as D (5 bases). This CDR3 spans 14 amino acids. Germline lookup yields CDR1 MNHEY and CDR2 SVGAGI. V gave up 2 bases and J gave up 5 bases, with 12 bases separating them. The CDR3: CASSYRSTGETQYF. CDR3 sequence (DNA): TGTGCCAGCAGTTACAGGTCAACGGGGGAGACCCAGTACTTC.

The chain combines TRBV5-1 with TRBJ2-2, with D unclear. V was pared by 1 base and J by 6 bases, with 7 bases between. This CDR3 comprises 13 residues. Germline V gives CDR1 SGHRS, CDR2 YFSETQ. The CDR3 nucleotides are TGCGCCAGCAGCTTGATTCTTTCCGGGGAGCTGTTTTTT. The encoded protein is CASSLILSGELFF.

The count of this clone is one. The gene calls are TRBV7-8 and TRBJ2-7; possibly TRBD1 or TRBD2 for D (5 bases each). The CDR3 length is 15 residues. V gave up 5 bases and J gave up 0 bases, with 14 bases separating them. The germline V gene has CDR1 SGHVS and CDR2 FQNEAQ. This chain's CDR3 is CASSLPGQSSYEQYF. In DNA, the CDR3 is TGTGCCAGCAGCCTGCCGGGGCAGAGCTCCTACGAGCAGTACTTC.

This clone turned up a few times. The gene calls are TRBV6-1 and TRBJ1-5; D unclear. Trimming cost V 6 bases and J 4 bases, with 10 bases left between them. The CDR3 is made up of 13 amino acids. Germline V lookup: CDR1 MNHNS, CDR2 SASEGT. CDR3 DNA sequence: TGTGCCAGCAGGATGGACGGTAATCAGCCCCAGCATTTT. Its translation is CASRMDGNQPQHF.

CDR3 sequence (DNA): TGTGCCAGCAGCTTAGTCGGGATAGATACGCAGTATTTT. Protein product: CASSLVGIDTQYF. This sequence joins TRBV11-2 and TRBJ2-3; tentative D call: TRBD2 (5 bases). The V gene lost 1 base and the J gene lost 5 bases, with 7 bases spanning the gap. This CDR3 is built from 13 residues. The germline CDR1 and CDR2 sequences are SGHAT and FQNNGV.

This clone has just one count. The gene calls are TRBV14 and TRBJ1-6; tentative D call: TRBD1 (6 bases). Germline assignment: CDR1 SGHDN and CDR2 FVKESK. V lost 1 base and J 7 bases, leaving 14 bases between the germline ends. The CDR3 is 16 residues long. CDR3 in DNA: TGTGCCAGCAGCCAAGTGCAGGGGCGAATAAATTCACCCCTCCACTTT. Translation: CASSQVQGRINSPLHF.

The CDR3 reads CASSRRVGAKNIQYF. Here the CDR3 DNA reads TGCGCCAGCAGCCGCCGCGTGGGGGCCAAAAACATTCAGTACTTC. This chain links TRBV4-3 with TRBJ2-4; D ambiguous. CDR1 LGHNA and CDR2 YSLEER come from the germline V gene. V lost 4 bases to trimming and J lost 1 base, with 11 bases between them. The CDR3 totals 15 residues.

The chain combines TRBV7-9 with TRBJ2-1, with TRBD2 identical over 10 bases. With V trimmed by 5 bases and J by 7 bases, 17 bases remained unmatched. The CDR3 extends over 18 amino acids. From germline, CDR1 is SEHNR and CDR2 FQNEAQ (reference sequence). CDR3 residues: CASSPLAGSPGGTNEQFF. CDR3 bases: TGTGCCAGCAGCCCACTAGCGGGATCCCCAGGGGGGACAAATGAGCAGTTCTTC. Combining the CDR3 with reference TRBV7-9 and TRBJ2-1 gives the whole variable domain DTGVSQNPRHKITKRGQNVTFRCDPISEHNRLYWYRQTLGQGPEFLTYFQNEAQLEKSRLLSDRFSAERPKGSFSTLEIQRTEQGDSAMYLCASSPLAGSPGGTNEQFFGPGTRLTVL.

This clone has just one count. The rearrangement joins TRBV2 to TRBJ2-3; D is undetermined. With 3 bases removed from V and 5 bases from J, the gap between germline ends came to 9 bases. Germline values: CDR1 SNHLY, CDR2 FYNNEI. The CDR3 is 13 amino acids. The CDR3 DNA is TGTGCCAGCAGTGACGGGTACGGAGATACGCAGTATTTT. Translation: CASSDGYGDTQYF.

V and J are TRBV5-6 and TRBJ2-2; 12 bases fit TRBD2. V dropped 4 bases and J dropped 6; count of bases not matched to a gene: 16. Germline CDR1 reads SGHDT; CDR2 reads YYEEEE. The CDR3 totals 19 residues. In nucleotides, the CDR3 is TGTGCCAGCAGCCCCTGGACTAGCGGGGTGGTTTCAGGAGCCGGGGAGCTGTTTTTT. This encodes CASSPWTSGVVSGAGELFF.

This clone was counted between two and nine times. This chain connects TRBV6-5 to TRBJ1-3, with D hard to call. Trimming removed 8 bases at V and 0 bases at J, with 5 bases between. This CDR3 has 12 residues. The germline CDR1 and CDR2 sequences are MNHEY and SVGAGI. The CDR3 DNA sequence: TGTGCCAGCGCAACCTCTGGAAACACCATATATTTT. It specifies CASATSGNTIYF.

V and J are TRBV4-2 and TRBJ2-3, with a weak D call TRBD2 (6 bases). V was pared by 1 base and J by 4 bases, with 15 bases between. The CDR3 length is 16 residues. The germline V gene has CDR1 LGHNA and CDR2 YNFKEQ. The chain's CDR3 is CASSQARRGDSDTQYF. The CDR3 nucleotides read TGTGCCAGCAGCCAAGCCCGCCGCGGGGACTCAGATACGCAGTATTTT.

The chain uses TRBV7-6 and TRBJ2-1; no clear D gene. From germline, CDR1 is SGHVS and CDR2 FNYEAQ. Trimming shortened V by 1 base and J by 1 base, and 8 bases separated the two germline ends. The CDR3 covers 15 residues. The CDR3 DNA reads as TGTGCCAGCAGCTTAGAATCGAATTCCTACAATGAGCAGTTCTTC. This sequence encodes CASSLESNSYNEQFF.

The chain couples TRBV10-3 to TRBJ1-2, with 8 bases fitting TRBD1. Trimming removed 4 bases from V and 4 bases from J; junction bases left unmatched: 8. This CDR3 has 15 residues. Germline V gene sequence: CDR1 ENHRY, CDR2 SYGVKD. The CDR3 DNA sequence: TGTGCCATCAGTGTGGAGCAGGGGGCAACCTATGGCTACACCTTC. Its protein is CAISVEQGATYGYTF.

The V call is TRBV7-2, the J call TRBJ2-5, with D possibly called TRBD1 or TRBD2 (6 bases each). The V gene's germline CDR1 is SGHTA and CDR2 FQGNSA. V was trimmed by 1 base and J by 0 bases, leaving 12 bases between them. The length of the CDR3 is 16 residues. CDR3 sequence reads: CASSLVGGGNQETQYF. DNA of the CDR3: TGTGCCAGCAGCTTAGTAGGGGGAGGCAACCAAGAGACCCAGTACTTC.

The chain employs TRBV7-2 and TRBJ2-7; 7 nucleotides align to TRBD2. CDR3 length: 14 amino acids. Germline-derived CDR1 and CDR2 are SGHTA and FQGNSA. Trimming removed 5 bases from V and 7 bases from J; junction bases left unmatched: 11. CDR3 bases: TGTGCCAGCAGCCATGGACTAGTTGGGTGGGAGCAGTACTTC. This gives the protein CASSHGLVGWEQYF.

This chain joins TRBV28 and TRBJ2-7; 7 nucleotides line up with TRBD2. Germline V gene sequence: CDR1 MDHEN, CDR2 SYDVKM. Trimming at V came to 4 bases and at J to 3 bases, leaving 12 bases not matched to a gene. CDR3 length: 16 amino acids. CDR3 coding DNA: TGTGCCAGCAGTTCCCCTGGTGGGGGGGGAGTCTACGAGCAGTACTTC. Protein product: CASSSPGGGGVYEQYF.

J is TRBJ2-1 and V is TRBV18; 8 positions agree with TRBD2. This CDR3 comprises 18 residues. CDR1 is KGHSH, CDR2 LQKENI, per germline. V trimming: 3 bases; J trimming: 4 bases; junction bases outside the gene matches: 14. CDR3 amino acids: CASSPGGSFASGYNEQFF. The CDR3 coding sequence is TGTGCCAGCTCACCTGGGGGTTCTTTTGCTAGCGGGTACAATGAGCAGTTCTTC.

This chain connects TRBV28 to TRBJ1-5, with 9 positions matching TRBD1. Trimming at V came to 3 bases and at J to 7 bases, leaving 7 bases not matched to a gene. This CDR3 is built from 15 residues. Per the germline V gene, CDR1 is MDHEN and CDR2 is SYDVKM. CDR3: CASSLGQGVGQPQHF. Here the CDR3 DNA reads TGTGCCAGCAGTTTGGGACAGGGAGTAGGACAGCCCCAGCATTTT.

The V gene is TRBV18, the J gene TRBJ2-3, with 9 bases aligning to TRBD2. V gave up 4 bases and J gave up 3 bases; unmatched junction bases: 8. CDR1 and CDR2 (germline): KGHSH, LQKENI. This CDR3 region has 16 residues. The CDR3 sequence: CASSLHSGSVTDTQYF. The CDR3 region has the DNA TGTGCCAGCTCACTCCATAGCGGGAGCGTAACAGATACGCAGTATTTT.

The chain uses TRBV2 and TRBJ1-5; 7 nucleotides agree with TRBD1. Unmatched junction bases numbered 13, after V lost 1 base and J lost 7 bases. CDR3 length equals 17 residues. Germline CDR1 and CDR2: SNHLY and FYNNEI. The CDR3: CASSEGINRGGRQPQHF. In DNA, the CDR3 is TGTGCCAGCAGTGAAGGCATTAACAGGGGAGGGAGGCAGCCCCAGCATTTT.

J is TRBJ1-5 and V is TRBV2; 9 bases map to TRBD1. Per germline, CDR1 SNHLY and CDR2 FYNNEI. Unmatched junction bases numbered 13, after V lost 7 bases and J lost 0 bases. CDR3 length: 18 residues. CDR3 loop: CASTPPGQGRSSNQPQHF. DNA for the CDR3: TGTGCCAGCACTCCACCGGGACAGGGACGGTCTAGCAATCAGCCCCAGCATTTT.

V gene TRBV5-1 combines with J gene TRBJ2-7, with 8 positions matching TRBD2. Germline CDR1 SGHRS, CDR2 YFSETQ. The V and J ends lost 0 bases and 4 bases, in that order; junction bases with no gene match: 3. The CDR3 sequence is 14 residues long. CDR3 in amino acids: CASSLGREGYEQYF. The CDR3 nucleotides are TGCGCCAGCAGCTTGGGACGGGAGGGATACGAGCAGTACTTC.

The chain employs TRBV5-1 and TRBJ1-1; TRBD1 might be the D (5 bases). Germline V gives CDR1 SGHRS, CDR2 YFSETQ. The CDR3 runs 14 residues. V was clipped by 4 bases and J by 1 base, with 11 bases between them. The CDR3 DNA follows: TGCGCCAGCAGCCTTGACAGCCAGAACACTGAAGCTTTCTTT. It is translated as CASSLDSQNTEAFF.

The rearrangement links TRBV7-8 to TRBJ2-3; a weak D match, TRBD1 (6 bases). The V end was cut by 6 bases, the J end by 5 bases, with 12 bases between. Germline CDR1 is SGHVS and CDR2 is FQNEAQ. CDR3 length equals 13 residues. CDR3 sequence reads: CASSLIRGDTQYF. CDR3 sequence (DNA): TGTGCCAGCAGTCTCATCAGGGGAGATACGCAGTATTTT.